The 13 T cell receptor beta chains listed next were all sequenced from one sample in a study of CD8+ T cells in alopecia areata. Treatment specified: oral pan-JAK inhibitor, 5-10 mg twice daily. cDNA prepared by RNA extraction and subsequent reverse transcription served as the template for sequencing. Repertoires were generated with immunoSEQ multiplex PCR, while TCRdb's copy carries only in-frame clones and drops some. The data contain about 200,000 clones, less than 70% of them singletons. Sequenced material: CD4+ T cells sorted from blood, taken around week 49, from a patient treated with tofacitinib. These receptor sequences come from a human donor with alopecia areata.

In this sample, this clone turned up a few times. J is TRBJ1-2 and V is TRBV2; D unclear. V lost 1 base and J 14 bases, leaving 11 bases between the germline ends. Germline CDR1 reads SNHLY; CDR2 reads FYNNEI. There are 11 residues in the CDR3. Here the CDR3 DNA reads TGTGCCAGCAGTGAAGAGGGCAGCAAAACCTTC. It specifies CASSEEGSKTF. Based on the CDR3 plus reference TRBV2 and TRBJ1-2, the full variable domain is EPEVTQTPSHQVTQMGQEVILRCVPISNHLYFYWYRQILGQKVEFLVSFYNNEISEKSEIFDDQFSVERPDGSNFTLKIRSTKLEDSAMYFCASSEEGSKTFGSGTRLTVV.

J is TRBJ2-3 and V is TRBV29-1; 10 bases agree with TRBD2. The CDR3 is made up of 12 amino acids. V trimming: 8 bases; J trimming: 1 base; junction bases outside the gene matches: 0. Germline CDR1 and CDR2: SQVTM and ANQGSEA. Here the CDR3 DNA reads TGCAGCCTAGCGGGGGGCACAGATACGCAGTATTTT. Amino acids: CSLAGGTDTQYF.

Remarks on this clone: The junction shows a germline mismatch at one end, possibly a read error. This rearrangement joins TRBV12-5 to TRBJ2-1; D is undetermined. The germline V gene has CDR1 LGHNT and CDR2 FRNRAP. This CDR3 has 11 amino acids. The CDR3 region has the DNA TGTGCTAGTGGTCCGACACTTAGTTCGGTCTTC. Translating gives CASGPTLSSVF.

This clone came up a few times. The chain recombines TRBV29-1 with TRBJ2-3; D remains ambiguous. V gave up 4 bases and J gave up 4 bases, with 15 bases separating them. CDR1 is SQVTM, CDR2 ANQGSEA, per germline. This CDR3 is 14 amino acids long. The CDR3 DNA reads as TGCAGCGTTGCGAATAGGGCGCACCCAGATACGCAGTATTTT. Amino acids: CSVANRAHPDTQYF.

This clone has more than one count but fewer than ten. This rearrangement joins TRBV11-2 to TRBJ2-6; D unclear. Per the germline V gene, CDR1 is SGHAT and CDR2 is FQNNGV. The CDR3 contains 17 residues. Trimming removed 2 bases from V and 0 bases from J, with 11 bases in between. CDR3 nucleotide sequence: TGTGCCAGCAGCTTATGGGCGACGAGCTCTGGGGCCAACGTCCTGACTTTC. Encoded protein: CASSLWATSSGANVLTF.

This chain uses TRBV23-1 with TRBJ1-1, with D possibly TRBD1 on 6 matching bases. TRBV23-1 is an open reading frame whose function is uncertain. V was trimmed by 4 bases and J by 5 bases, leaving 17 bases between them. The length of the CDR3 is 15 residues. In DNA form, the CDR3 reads TGCGCCAGCAGTCCCACGGAGGGGGTTGGTACTGAAGCTTTCTTT. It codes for CASSPTEGVGTEAFF.

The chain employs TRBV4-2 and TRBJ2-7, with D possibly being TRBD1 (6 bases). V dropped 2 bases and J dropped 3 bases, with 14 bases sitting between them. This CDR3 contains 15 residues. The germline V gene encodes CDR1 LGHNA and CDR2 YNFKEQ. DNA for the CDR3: TGTGCCAGCAGCCAACCGAGGACAGTAATCTACGAGCAGTACTTC. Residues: CASSQPRTVIYEQYF.

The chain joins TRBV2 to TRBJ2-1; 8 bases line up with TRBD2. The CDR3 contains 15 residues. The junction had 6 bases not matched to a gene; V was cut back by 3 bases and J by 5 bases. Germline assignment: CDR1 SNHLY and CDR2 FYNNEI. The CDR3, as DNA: TGTGCCAGCAGTGACCCGGGACTAGTGAACAATGAGCAGTTCTTC. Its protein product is CASSDPGLVNNEQFF.

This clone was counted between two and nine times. The CDR3 coding sequence is TGTGCCAGCAGCTTGGAGGGTCGACAGCCCCAGCATTTT. It translates to CASSLEGRQPQHF. The chain carries TRBV5-5 and TRBJ1-5; D remains unclear. Between the trimmed V and J ends, which lost 0 bases and 7 bases, there was a span of 8 bases. Germline values: CDR1 SGHKS, CDR2 YYEKEE (reference sequence). The CDR3 contains 13 residues.

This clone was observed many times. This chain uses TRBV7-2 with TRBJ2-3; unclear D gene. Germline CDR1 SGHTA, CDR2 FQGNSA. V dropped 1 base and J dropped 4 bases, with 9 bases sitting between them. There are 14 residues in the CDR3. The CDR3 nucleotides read TGTGCCAGCAGCTTAGTCCATGGGGCAGATACGCAGTATTTT. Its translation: CASSLVHGADTQYF.

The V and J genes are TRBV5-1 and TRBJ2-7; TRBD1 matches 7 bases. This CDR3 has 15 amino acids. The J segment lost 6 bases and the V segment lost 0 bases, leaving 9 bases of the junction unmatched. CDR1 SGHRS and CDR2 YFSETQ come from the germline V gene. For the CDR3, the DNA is TGCGCCAGCAGCTTGGCAGGCAGGGGGACCTCCGAGCAGTACTTC. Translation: CASSLAGRGTSEQYF.

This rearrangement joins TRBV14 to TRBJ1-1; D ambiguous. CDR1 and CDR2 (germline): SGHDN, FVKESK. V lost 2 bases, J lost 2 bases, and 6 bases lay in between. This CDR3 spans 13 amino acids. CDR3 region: CASSQQSNTEAFF. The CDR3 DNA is TGTGCCAGCAGCCAACAGAGTAACACTGAAGCTTTCTTT.

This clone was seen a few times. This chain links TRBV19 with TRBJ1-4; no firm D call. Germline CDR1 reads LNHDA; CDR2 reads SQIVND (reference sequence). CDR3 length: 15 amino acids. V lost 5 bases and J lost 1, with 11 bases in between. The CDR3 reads CASSETMGTNEKLFF. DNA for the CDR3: TGTGCCAGTAGTGAAACAATGGGAACTAATGAAAAACTGTTTTTT.